The subject of this entry is one T cell receptor (beta chain). Its cognate antigen is unknown. The assay was immunoSEQ multiplex PCR, and TCRdb's table has in-frame clones only and misses some. The sample consists of 75,000 to 85,000 clones, over 65% of them appearing once. Germline-derived CDR1 and CDR2 are MDHEN and SYDVKM. The CDR3 has 14 residues. The ends were cut back, 8 bases at V and 1 base at J, with 12 bases in the middle. This sample stems from a study of T cell clones after liver transplantation. The wider study: TCRbeta sequencing after a pre-transplant mixed lymphocyte reaction identified graft-donor-reactive clones, later tracked in post-transplant blood. Apart from three HCV-positive recipients, transplants were for non-autoimmune, non-viral reasons. Blood was drawn pre-transplant, before withdrawal, and after full or failed withdrawal. Study-level points and caveats: The donor-reactive repertoire was only partly measurable in two subjects, lacking donor cells.

Material: CD4+ T cells from blood, obtained at the 22-month timepoint. This clonotype was sampled from a human patient who received a liver transplant. Some T cells may have come from the graft donor. The chain recombines TRBV28 with TRBJ1-5; weak D call: TRBD1 (5 bases). The CDR3, as DNA: TGTGCCAGCGACCTCGGGGGGAGCAATCAGCCCCAGCATTTT. Its translation is CASDLGGSNQPQHF.